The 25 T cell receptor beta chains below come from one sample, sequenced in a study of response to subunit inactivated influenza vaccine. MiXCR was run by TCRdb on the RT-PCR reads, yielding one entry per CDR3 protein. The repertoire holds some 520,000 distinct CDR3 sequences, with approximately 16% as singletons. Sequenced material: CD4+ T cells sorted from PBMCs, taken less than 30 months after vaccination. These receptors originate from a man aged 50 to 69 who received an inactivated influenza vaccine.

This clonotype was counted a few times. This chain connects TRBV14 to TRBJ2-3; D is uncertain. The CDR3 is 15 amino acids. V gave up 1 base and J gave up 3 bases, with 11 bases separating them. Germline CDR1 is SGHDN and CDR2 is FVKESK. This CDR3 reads CASSQGGSLTDTQYF. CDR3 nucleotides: TGTGCCAGCAGCCAAGGTGGCAGTCTGACAGATACGCAGTATTTT.

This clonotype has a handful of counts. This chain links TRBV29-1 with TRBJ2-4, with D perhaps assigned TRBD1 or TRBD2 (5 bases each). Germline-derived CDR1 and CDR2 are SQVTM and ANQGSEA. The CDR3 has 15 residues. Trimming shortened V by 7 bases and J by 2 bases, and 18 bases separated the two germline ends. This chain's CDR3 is CSAPGTPLSKNIQYF. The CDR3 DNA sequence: TGCAGCGCTCCCGGGACCCCCTTATCCAAAAACATTCAGTACTTC. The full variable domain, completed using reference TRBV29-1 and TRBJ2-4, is SAVISQKPSRDICQRGTSLTIQCQVDSQVTMMFWYRQQPGQSLTLIATANQGSEATYESGFVIDKFPISRPNLTFSTLTVSNMSPEDSSIYLCSAPGTPLSKNIQYFGAGTRLSVL.

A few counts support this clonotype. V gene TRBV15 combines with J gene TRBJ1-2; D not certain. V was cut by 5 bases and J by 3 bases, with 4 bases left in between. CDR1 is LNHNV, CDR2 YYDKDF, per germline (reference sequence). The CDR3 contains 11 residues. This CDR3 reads CATSGDYGYTF. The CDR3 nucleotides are TGTGCCACCAGCGGGGACTATGGCTACACCTTC.

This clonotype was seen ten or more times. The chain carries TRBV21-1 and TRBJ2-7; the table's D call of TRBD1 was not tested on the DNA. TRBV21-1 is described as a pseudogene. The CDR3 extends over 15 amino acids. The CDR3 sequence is CASSKLSGTTYEQYF. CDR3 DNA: TGTGCCAGCAGCAAACTCTCCGGGACAACCTACGAGCAGTACTTC.

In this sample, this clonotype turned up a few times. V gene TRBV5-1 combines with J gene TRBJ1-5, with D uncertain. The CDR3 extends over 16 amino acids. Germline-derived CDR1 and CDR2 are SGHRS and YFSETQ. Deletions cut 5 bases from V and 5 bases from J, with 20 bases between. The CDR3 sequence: CASSLGGDTSYQPQHF. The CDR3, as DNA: TGCGCCAGCAGTCTAGGCGGGGATACATCATATCAGCCCCAGCATTTT.

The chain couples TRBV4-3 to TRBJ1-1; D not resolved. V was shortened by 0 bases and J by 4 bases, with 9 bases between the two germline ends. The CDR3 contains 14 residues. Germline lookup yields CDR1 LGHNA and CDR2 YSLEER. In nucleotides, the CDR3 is TGCGCCAGCAGCCAAGATCCTCGGAGCACTGAAGCTTTCTTT. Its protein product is CASSQDPRSTEAFF.

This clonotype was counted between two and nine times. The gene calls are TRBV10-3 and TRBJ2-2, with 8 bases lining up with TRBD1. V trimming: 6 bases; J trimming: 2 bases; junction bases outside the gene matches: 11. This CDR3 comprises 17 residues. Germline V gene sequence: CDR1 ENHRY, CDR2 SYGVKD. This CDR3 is CAIRTRMDRANTGELFF. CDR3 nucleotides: TGTGCCATCAGAACCAGAATGGACAGGGCTAACACCGGGGAGCTGTTTTTT.

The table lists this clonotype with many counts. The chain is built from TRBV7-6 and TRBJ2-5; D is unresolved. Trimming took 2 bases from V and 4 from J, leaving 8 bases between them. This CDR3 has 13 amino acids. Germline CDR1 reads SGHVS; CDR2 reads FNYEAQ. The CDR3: CASSLFSLETQYF. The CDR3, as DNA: TGTGCCAGCAGCTTATTTTCTTTAGAGACCCAGTACTTC.

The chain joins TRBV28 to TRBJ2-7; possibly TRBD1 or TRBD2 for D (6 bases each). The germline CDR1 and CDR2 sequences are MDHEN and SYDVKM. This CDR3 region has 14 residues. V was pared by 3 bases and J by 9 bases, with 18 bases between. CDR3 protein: CASSFGGRGQLQYF. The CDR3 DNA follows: TGTGCCAGCAGTTTTGGGGGGCGGGGTCAATTGCAGTACTTC.

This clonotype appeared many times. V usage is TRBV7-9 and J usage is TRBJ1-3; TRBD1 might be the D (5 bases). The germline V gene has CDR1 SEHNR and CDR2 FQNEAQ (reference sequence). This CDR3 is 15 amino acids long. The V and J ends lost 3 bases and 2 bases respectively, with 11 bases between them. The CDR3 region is CASSLSGTTGNTIYF. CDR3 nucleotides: TGTGCCAGCAGCTTGAGCGGGACGACTGGAAACACCATATATTTT.

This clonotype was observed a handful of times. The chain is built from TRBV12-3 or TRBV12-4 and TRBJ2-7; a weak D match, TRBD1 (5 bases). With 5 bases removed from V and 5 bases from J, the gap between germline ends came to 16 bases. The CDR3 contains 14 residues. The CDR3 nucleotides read TGTGCCAGCAGTCTCACAGGCAACTGGGACGAGCAGTACTTC. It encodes CASSLTGNWDEQYF.

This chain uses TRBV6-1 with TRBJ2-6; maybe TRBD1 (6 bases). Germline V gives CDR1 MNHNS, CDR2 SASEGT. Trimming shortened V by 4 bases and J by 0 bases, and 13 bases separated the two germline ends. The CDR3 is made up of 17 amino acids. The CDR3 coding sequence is TGTGCCAGCAGTGCCGGACAGTTCACCTCTGGGGCCAACGTCCTGACTTTC. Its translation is CASSAGQFTSGANVLTF.

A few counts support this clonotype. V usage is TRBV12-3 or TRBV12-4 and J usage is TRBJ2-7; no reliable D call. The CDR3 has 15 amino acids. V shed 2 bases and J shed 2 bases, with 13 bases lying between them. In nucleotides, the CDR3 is TGTGCCAGCAGTTTACGAACAGCTCTACCCTACGAGCAGTACTTC. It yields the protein CASSLRTALPYEQYF.

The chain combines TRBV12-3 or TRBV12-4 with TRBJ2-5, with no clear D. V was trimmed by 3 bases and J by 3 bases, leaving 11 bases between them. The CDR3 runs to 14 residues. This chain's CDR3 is CASSFQVRKETQYF. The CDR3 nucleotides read TGTGCCAGCAGTTTCCAGGTTAGGAAAGAGACCCAGTACTTC.

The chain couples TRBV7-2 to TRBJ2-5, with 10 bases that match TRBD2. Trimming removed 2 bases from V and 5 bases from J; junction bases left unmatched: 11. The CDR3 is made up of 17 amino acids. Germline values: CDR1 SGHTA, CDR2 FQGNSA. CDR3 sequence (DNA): TGTGCCAGCAGCTTATTTTGGGGACTAGCGAGCGGTGAGACCCAGTACTTC. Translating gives CASSLFWGLASGETQYF.

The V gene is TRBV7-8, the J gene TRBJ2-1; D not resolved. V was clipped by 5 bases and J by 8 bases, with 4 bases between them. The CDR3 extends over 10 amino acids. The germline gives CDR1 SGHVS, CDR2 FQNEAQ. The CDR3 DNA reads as TGTGCCAGCAGCATCGATGAGCAGTTCTTC. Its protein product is CASSIDEQFF.

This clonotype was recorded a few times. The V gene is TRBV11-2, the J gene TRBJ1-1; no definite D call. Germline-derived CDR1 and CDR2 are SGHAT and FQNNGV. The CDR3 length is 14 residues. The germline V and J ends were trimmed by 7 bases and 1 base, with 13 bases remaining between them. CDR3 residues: CASTFLEGNTEAFF. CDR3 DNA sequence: TGTGCCAGCACCTTCCTAGAGGGGAACACTGAAGCTTTCTTT.

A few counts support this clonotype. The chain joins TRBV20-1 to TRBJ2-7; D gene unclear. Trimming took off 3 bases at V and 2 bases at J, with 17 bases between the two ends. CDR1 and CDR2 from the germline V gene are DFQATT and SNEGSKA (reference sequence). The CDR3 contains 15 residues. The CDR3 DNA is TGCAGTGCTAGTAGAACGTCGGCAGGACCCTACGAGCAGTACTTC. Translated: CSASRTSAGPYEQYF.

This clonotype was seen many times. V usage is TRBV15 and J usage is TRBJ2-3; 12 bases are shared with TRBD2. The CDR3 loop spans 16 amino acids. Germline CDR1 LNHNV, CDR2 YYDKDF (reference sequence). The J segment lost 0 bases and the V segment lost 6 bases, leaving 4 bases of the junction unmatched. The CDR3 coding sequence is TGTGCCACCAGGGAGGGACTAGCGGGTAGCACAGATACGCAGTATTTT. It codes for CATREGLAGSTDTQYF.

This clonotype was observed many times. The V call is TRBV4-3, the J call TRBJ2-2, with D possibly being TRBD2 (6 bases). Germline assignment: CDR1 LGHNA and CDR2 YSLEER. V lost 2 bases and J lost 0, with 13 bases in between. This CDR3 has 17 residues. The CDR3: CASSQRPAGTNTGELFF. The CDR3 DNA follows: TGCGCCAGCAGCCAACGGCCGGCGGGGACGAACACCGGGGAGCTGTTTTTT.

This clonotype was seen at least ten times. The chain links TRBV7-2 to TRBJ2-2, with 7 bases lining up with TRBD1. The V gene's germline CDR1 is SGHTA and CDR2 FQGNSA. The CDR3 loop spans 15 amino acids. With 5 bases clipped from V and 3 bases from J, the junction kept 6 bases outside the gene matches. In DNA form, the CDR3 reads TGTGCCAGCAGCCAAGGGGGCGGATACACCGGGGAGCTGTTTTTT. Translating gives CASSQGGGYTGELFF.

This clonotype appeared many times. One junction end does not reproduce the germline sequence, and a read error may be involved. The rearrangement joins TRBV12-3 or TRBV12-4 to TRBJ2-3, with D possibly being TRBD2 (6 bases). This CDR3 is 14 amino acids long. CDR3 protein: CASSFGGSTDTQYF. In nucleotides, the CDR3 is TGCGCCAGCAGCTTTGGAGGGAGCACAGATACGCAGTATTTT.

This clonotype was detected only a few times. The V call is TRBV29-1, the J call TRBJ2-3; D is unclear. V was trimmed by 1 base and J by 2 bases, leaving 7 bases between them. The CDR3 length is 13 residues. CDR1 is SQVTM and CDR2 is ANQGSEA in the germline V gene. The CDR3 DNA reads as TGCAGCGTTGAAGCGGGCTTCACAGATACGCAGTATTTT. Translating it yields CSVEAGFTDTQYF.

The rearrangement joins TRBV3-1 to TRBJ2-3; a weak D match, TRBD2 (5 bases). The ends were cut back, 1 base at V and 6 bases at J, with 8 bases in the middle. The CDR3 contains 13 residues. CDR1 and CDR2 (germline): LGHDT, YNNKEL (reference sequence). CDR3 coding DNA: TGTGCCAGCAGCCAAGTGGCGGGCGATACGCAGTATTTT. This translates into CASSQVAGDTQYF.

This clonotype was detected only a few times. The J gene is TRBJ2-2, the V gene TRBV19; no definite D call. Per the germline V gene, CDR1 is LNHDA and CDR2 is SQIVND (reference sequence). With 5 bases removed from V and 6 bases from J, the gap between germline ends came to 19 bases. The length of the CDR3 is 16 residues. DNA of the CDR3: TGTGCCAGTAGTCCAATATTCATCCCGCAATCCGGGGAGCTGTTTTTT. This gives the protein CASSPIFIPQSGELFF.